The present entry profiles one TCR beta chain with its context. Its specificity is unknown. This sample is drawn from a study of T cell responses to AZD1222 COVID-19 vaccine. Repertoires were generated with immunoSEQ multiplex PCR, while TCRdb's copy carries only in-frame clones and drops some. The data hold roughly 190,000 clones, with approximately 91% observed a single time. Trimming cost V 3 bases and J 6 bases, with 15 bases left between them. This CDR3 is 14 amino acids long. Germline assignment: CDR1 SEHNR and CDR2 FQNEAQ (reference sequence). Study observations and caveats: Possibly, clonal diversity was underestimated; donors were largely white British and included more females.

This sample comprised peripheral blood, obtained 28 days after the second AZD1222 dose. This receptor was taken from an adult who received the AZD1222 COVID-19 vaccine. The chain combines TRBV7-9 with TRBJ2-7, with D perhaps matching TRBD2 (5 bases). The CDR3 protein is CASSLGSRWGEQYF. The CDR3 nucleotides read TGTGCCAGCAGCTTGGGGAGCAGGTGGGGCGAGCAGTACTTC.